Each of the 10 T cell receptor beta chains below was sequenced from the same sample in a study of T cell responses to AZD1222 COVID-19 vaccine. Clones were sequenced by immunoSEQ multiplex PCR, and TCRdb holds only the in-frame ones, with some missing. The table lists approximately 130,000 clones, approximately 93% of them singletons. The sample consisted of peripheral blood, taken on day 0 of AZD1222 vaccination. These receptors originate from an adult in good health.

The rearrangement uses TRBV27 and TRBJ1-6, with D perhaps TRBD1 (6 bases). The CDR3 extends over 15 amino acids. With 0 bases removed from V and 7 bases from J, the gap between germline ends came to 10 bases. Germline assignment: CDR1 MNHEY and CDR2 SMNVEV (reference sequence). The DNA for the CDR3 is TGTGCCAGCAGTTTATCGAGGACAGCGAATTCACCCCTCCACTTT. It encodes CASSLSRTANSPLHF.

This chain joins TRBV6-5 and TRBJ1-1; TRBD1 agrees at 7 bases. Germline V CDR1 and CDR2: MNHEY, SVGAGI. The CDR3 length is 14 residues. V shed 6 bases and J 4 bases; nucleotides not matched to a gene: 8. CDR3 residues: CASSIGGEGTEAFF. In DNA form, the CDR3 reads TGTGCCAGCAGCATAGGGGGCGAGGGCACTGAAGCTTTCTTT.

The V gene is TRBV28, the J gene TRBJ2-3; D remains ambiguous. This CDR3 comprises 18 residues. V was shortened by 3 bases and J by 0 bases, with 19 bases between the two germline ends. Germline V CDR1 and CDR2: MDHEN, SYDVKM. The CDR3: CASSFRLKTATSTDTQYF. The CDR3 DNA reads as TGTGCCAGCAGTTTTAGGTTGAAGACTGCGACTAGCACAGATACGCAGTATTTT.

The V call is TRBV11-2, the J call TRBJ1-1; 7 positions match TRBD1. Germline lookup yields CDR1 SGHAT and CDR2 FQNNGV. This CDR3 is built from 15 residues. V lost 5 bases to trimming and J lost 0 bases; unmatched junction nucleotides: 6. Here the CDR3 DNA reads TGTGCCAGCAGCCCGGGACAGACTATGAACACTGAAGCTTTCTTT. It encodes CASSPGQTMNTEAFF.

V is TRBV11-2 and J is TRBJ2-7, with D tentatively TRBD1 or TRBD2 (5 bases each). Looked up from germline, CDR1 is SGHAT and CDR2 is FQNNGV. Trimming left V 6 bases short and J 1 base short, with 13 bases between. The CDR3 totals 14 residues. The CDR3 sequence is CASRFRDGSYEQYF. The CDR3 DNA follows: TGTGCCAGCAGATTCCGGGACGGATCCTACGAGCAGTACTTC.

This clone was observed once. V is TRBV10-2 and J is TRBJ1-1, with TRBD1 matching 7 bases. The CDR3 extends over 11 amino acids. In germline, CDR1 is WSHSY, CDR2 SAAADI. V lost 8 bases to trimming and J lost 6 bases; unmatched junction nucleotides: 3. The CDR3 DNA follows: TGCGCCAGCCGAGGGACAGCTGAAGCTTTCTTT. The encoded protein is CASRGTAEAFF.

Here the CDR3 DNA reads TGTGCCAGCAGTCCGACAGGGGGCGATGGCTACACCTTC. Translated, it gives CASSPTGGDGYTF. The genes are TRBV27 and TRBJ1-2, with 10 bases fitting TRBD1. J gave up 6 bases and V 5 bases, and 3 bases lay outside the gene matches. The CDR3 contains 13 residues. CDR1 and CDR2 from the germline V gene are MNHEY and SMNVEV (reference sequence).

This clone has only a few counts. The V and J genes are TRBV19 and TRBJ2-7; no firm D call. CDR1 and CDR2 (germline): LNHDA, SQIVND (reference sequence). The V and J ends lost 8 bases and 3 bases respectively, with 8 bases between them. The CDR3 totals 11 residues. CDR3 nucleotides: TGTGCCAGTGCTAACAGCTACGAGCAGTACTTC. Residues: CASANSYEQYF. Together with reference TRBV19 and TRBJ2-7, the CDR3 gives the full variable domain: DGGITQSPKYLFRKEGQNVTLSCEQNLNHDAMYWYRQDPGQGLRLIYYSQIVNDFQKGDIAEGYSVSREKKESFPLTVTSAQKNPTAFYLCASANSYEQYFGPGTRLTVT.

The V and J genes are TRBV3-1 (or the pseudogene TRBV3-2) and TRBJ1-2, with D hard to call. The CDR3 extends over 14 amino acids. Trimming cost V 3 bases and J 4 bases, with 12 bases left between them. In germline, CDR1 is LGHDT, CDR2 YNNKEL (reference sequence). The chain's CDR3 is CASSHRGAFYGYTF. CDR3 coding DNA: TGTGCCAGCAGCCATCGGGGAGCGTTCTATGGCTACACCTTC.

The V and J genes are TRBV7-8 and TRBJ2-3; 7 bases match TRBD2. V gave up 1 base and J gave up 5 bases; unmatched junction bases: 3. Germline CDR1 reads SGHVS; CDR2 reads FQNEAQ. The CDR3 is made up of 14 amino acids. The CDR3 loop reads CASSLGLAVDTQYF. The CDR3 DNA follows: TGTGCCAGCAGCTTAGGGCTAGCGGTAGATACGCAGTATTTT.